The 18 T cell receptor beta chains given below trace back to one sample, sequenced in a study of blood T cell repertoires in COVID-19. Produced via immunoSEQ multiplex PCR; TCRdb's table is partial and in-frame only. The data contain about 300,000 clones, over 85% of them seen just once; the ten biggest clones take up over 1.5%. Material: peripheral blood. These receptors were obtained from a woman in her 30s with COVID-19, enrolled during active disease.

The DNA of the CDR3 is TGTGCCAGCAGCTTAGAGTTCTATCCAGATACGCAGTATTTT. This gives the protein CASSLEFYPDTQYF. The chain couples TRBV7-2 to TRBJ2-3; D uncertain. V dropped 1 base and J dropped 4 bases, with 9 bases sitting between them. The CDR3 runs 14 residues. Germline CDR1 SGHTA, CDR2 FQGNSA. Full variable domain (outside the CDR3, taken from reference TRBV7-2 and TRBJ2-3): GAGVSQSPSNKVTEKGKDVELRCDPISGHTALYWYRQSLGQGLEFLIYFQGNSAPDKSGLPSDRFSAERTGGSVSTLTIQRTQQEDSAVYLCASSLEFYPDTQYFGPGTRLTVL.

The gene calls are TRBV25-1 and TRBJ2-1; possible D gene TRBD1, 6 bases. The length of the CDR3 is 14 residues. Germline CDR1 MGHDK, CDR2 SYGVNS. Trimming cost V 1 base and J 6 bases, with 10 bases left between them. The DNA for the CDR3 is TGTGCCAGCAGTGAATTGTGGACAGTCAATGAGCAGTTCTTC. It is translated as CASSELWTVNEQFF.

V usage is TRBV4-1 and J usage is TRBJ2-7, with 8 bases aligning to TRBD1. This CDR3 region has 17 residues. Germline values: CDR1 MGHRA, CDR2 YSYEKL. The J segment lost 1 base and the V segment lost 1 base, leaving 9 bases of the junction unmatched. DNA for the CDR3: TGCGCCAGCAGCCAAGTGTTGGGCAGGGGGCTGTCCTACGAGCAGTACTTC. This sequence encodes CASSQVLGRGLSYEQYF.

V gene TRBV10-3 combines with J gene TRBJ1-1, with D perhaps TRBD1 (5 bases). V lost 4 bases and J 3 bases, leaving 15 bases between the germline ends. Germline-derived CDR1 and CDR2 are ENHRY and SYGVKD. The CDR3 sequence is 15 residues long. CDR3 nucleotides: TGTGCCATCAGTGCACGGTATACCAGGGACACTGAAGCTTTCTTT. Residues: CAISARYTRDTEAFF.

The chain is built from TRBV7-8 and TRBJ2-6; D is perhaps TRBD1 (5 bases). The CDR3 is 16 amino acids. V was trimmed by 3 bases and J by 0 bases, leaving 9 bases between them. Germline V CDR1 and CDR2: SGHVS, FQNEAQ. The CDR3 protein is CASSLGRGSGANVLTF. In DNA, the CDR3 is TGTGCCAGCAGCTTGGGTAGGGGCTCTGGGGCCAACGTCCTGACTTTC.

This sequence joins TRBV19 and TRBJ1-5; TRBD1 matches 8 bases. Germline V gene data show CDR1 as LNHDA and CDR2 as SQIVND (reference sequence). The CDR3 is made up of 14 amino acids. Trimming at V came to 6 bases and at J to 6 bases, leaving 7 bases not matched to a gene. CDR3 in DNA: TGTGCCAGTAGGCATGGACAGGGTACTCAGCCCCAGCATTTT. Amino acids: CASRHGQGTQPQHF.

This clone has a single count. The chain recombines TRBV7-6 with TRBJ1-5, with a possible D match to TRBD1 (6 bases). Trimming cost V 0 bases and J 6 bases, with 15 bases left between them. This CDR3 has 16 amino acids. Germline CDR1 is SGHVS and CDR2 is FNYEAQ. The CDR3 sequence is CASSLAPTGSGQPQHF. The CDR3 DNA sequence: TGTGCCAGCAGCTTAGCCCCAACAGGGTCGGGTCAGCCCCAGCATTTT. The whole variable domain, remainder taken from reference TRBV7-6 and TRBJ1-5, is GAGVSQSPRYKVTKRGQDVALRCDPISGHVSLYWYRQALGQGPEFLTYFNYEAQQDKSGLPNDRFSAERPEGSISTLTIQRTEQRDSAMYRCASSLAPTGSGQPQHFGDGTRLSIL.

The chain joins TRBV2 to TRBJ2-1; D perhaps matches TRBD2 (5 bases). The CDR3 totals 16 residues. Trimming cost V 1 base and J 2 bases, with 12 bases left between them. CDR1 and CDR2 (germline): SNHLY, FYNNEI. For the CDR3, the DNA is TGTGCCAGCAGTGAAGGCCCAGCGGAGGCCTACAATGAGCAGTTCTTC. Protein sequence: CASSEGPAEAYNEQFF.

The chain employs TRBV30 and TRBJ1-2, with a weak D call TRBD1 (6 bases). The CDR3 sequence is 14 residues long. V lost 2 bases and J lost 6, with 16 bases in between. Germline V gives CDR1 GTSNPN, CDR2 SVGIG (reference sequence). CDR3: CAWSLQRTAHGYTF. CDR3 DNA: TGTGCCTGGAGTTTGCAGCGGACAGCCCATGGCTACACCTTC.

The chain joins TRBV21-1 to TRBJ1-2. TRBV21-1 is flagged as a pseudogene. The CDR3 is 15 amino acids. Here the CDR3 reads CASSKAGGAVSGYTF. CDR3 nucleotides: TGTGCCAGCAGCAAAGCGGGGGGGGCCGTCTCCGGCTACACCTTC.

V usage is TRBV28 and J usage is TRBJ2-1; 9 bases align to TRBD2. The CDR3 extends over 16 amino acids. In germline, CDR1 is MDHEN, CDR2 SYDVKM. Trimming took 2 bases from V and 8 from J; bases not matched to a gene: 10. The CDR3 DNA follows: TGTGCCAGCAGTTTAAGTCAAGCGGGGGGTGGGGATGAGCAGTTCTTC. Amino acids: CASSLSQAGGGDEQFF. Together with reference TRBV28 and TRBJ2-1, the CDR3 gives the full variable domain: DVKVTQSSRYLVKRTGEKVFLECVQDMDHENMFWYRQDPGLGLRLIYFSYDVKMKEKGDIPEGYSVSREKKERFSLILESASTNQTSMYLCASSLSQAGGGDEQFFGPGTRLTVL.

The chain is built from TRBV7-9 and TRBJ2-3; D call uncertain. CDR1 SEHNR and CDR2 FQNEAQ come from the germline V gene (reference sequence). This CDR3 comprises 12 residues. The ends were cut back, 0 bases at V and 4 bases at J, with 2 bases in the middle. CDR3 DNA: TGTGCCAGCAGCTTAGCCGCAGATACGCAGTATTTT. Protein: CASSLAADTQYF.

V gene TRBV27 combines with J gene TRBJ1-2; 7 bases line up with TRBD1. V trimming: 5 bases; J trimming: 3 bases; junction bases outside the gene matches: 9. This CDR3 has 15 residues. The germline V gene encodes CDR1 MNHEY and CDR2 SMNVEV (reference sequence). The CDR3 is CASSPRQGRHYGYTF. The CDR3 DNA follows: TGTGCCAGCAGTCCCCGACAGGGAAGACACTATGGCTACACCTTC.

CDR3: CASSVQLEKLFF. DNA of the CDR3: TGTGCCAGCAGTGTCCAACTTGAAAAACTGTTTTTT. The chain uses TRBV2 and TRBJ1-4, with no clear D. The CDR3 spans 12 residues. V dropped 4 bases and J dropped 7 bases, with 7 bases sitting between them. Germline CDR1 reads SNHLY; CDR2 reads FYNNEI.

The rearrangement links TRBV6-5 to TRBJ2-5; D possibly corresponds to TRBD2 (5 bases). This CDR3 is built from 14 residues. From germline, CDR1 is MNHEY and CDR2 SVGAGI. V was cut by 7 bases and J by 6 bases, with 18 bases left in between. The DNA for the CDR3 is TGTGCCAGCATGTTCCCCGGAGGTGTAAAGACCCAGTACTTC. This translates into CASMFPGGVKTQYF.

The chain recombines TRBV4-1 with TRBJ2-7; D remains ambiguous. V lost 3 bases and J 6 bases, leaving 18 bases between the germline ends. The CDR3 covers 15 residues. Germline V gene lookup returns CDR1 MGHRA and CDR2 YSYEKL. CDR3 residues: CASSQRPPPAGEQYF. The DNA for the CDR3 is TGCGCCAGCAGCCAGAGGCCCCCCCCGGCCGGCGAGCAGTACTTC.

This clone was found once. The chain joins TRBV19 to TRBJ2-5; no firm D call. The CDR3 totals 12 residues. Trimming stripped 3 bases from V and 4 bases from J, with 6 bases between. In germline, CDR1 is LNHDA, CDR2 SQIVND (reference sequence). Here the CDR3 reads CASSILGETQYF. In DNA, the CDR3 is TGTGCCAGTAGTATTCTAGGAGAGACCCAGTACTTC.

The chain recombines TRBV5-6 with TRBJ1-3; weak D call: TRBD1 (6 bases). CDR1 and CDR2 (germline): SGHDT, YYEEEE. There are 16 residues in the CDR3. V gave up 4 bases and J gave up 4 bases, with 18 bases separating them. CDR3 DNA sequence: TGTGCCAGCAGCCCCGATGGGGGGGCGCGGGGAAACACCATATATTTT. Its protein is CASSPDGGARGNTIYF.